The present T cell receptor beta chain was sequenced within a study of cytomegalovirus exposure and HLA in healthy donors. Looking at the study overall: Most donors, more than 80% of a few hundred genotyped, fell in the Caucasian-associated ancestry cluster. Study-level findings and limits: Among the CMV-associated chains, a few were confirmed in vitro as specific for CMV antigens.

Germline V gene lookup returns CDR1 PRHDT and CDR2 FYEKMQ (reference sequence). Germline trimming cut 5 bases from V and 3 bases from J; bases unmatched to any gene: 11. This CDR3 spans 17 amino acids. Both 60 Vbeta primers and 13 Jbeta primers went into the PCR. Some clones are missing from TCRdb's copy, which holds only in-frame ones; the method was immunoSEQ multiplex PCR. This table holds about 180,000 clones, approximately 84% found once. For this clone: Its antigen remains unidentified.

This sequence originates from a girl under 18 in good health and CMV-seropositive. The genes are TRBV13 and TRBJ2-2, with 8 nucleotides matching TRBD1. The sample consisted of PBMCs. The CDR3 is CASSEPLGTGYTGELFF. The CDR3 DNA sequence: TGTGCCAGCAGCGAACCGCTTGGGACAGGCTACACCGGGGAGCTGTTTTTT.